This T cell receptor (beta chain) was identified in a study of T cell changes during pregnancy in multiple sclerosis. Germline V gives CDR1 SGDLS, CDR2 YYNGEE. Losses at the gene ends were 3 bases for V and 6 bases for J; bases not matched to a gene: 7. The CDR3 extends over 14 amino acids. Profiling relied on immunoSEQ multiplex PCR, and the TCRdb table lists in-frame clones only, not all of them. The table shows tens of thousands of clones, with over 85% occurring only once. This clone appeared a single time. Sequenced here: CD8+ T cells from peripheral blood mononuclear cells, sampled in the third trimester of pregnancy. The chain carries TRBV9 and TRBJ1-2; 8 bases agree with TRBD1. This TCR was sampled from a female donor with multiple sclerosis, enrolled in a pregnancy study. The CDR3 sequence is CASSDRDRRNGYTF. The CDR3 DNA reads as TGTGCCAGCAGCGATCGGGACAGGAGGAATGGCTACACCTTC.